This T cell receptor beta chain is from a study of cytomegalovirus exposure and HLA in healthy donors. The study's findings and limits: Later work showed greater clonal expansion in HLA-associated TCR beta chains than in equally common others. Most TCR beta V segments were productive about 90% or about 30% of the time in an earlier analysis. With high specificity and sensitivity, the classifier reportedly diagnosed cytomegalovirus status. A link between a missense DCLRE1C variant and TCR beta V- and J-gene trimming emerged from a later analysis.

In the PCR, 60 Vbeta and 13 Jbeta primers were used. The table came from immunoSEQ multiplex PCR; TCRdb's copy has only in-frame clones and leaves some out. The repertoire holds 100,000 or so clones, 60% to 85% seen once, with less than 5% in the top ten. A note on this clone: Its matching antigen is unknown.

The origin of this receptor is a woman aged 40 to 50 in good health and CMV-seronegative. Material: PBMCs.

The CDR3 region has the DNA TGTGCCAGCTCACCTAACCCACTCTCTGGAAACACCATATATTTT. This gives the protein CASSPNPLSGNTIYF. The chain is built from TRBV18 and TRBJ1-3; D remains unclear. Trimming took 3 bases from V and 0 from J, leaving 9 bases between them. The CDR3 covers 15 residues. CDR1 and CDR2 from the germline V gene are KGHSH and LQKENI.